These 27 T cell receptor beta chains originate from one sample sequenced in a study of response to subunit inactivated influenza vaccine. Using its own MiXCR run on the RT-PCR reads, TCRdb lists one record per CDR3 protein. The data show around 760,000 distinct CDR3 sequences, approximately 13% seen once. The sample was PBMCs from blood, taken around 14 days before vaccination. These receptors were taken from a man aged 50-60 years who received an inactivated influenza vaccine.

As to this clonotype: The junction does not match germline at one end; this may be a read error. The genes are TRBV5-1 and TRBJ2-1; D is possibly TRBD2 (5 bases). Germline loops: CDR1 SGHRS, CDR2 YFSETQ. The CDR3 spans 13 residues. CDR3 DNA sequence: TGCGCCAGCAGTACGAGGGCCCACAATGAGCAGATCTTC. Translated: CASSTRAHNEQIF. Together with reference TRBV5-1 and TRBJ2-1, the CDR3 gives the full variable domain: KAGVTQTPRYLIKTRGQQVTLSCSPISGHRSVSWYQQTPGQGLQFLFEYFSETQRNKGNFPGRFSGRQFSNSRSEMNVSTLELGDSALYLCASSTRAHNEQIFGPGTRLTVL.

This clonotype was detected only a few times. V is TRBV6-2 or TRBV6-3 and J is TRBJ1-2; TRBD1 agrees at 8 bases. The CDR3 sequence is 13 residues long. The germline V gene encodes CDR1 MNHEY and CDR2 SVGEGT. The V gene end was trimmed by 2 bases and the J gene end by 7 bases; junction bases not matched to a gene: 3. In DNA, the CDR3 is TGTGCCAGCAGTTACAGGACAGGGACTGGCTACACCTTC. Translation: CASSYRTGTGYTF.

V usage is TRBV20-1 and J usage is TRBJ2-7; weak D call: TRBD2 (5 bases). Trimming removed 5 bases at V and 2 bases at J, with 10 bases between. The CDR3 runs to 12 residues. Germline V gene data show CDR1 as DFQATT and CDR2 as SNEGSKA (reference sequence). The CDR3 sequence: CSARDGTYEQYF. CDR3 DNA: TGCAGTGCTCGTGACGGGACCTACGAGCAGTACTTC.

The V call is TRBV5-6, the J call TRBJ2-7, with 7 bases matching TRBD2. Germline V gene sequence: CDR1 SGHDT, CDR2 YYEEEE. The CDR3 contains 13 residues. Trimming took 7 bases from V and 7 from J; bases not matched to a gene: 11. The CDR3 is CASVIGGVGEQYF. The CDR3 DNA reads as TGTGCCAGCGTTATTGGGGGGGTCGGAGAGCAGTACTTC.

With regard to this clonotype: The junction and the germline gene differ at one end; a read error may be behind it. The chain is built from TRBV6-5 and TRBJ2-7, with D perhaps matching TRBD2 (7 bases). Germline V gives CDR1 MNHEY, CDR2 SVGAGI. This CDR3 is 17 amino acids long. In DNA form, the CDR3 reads TGTGCCGGCAGTTACTCGAGAGGGGGAGGGGGCTCCTACGAGCAGTACTTC. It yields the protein CAGSYSRGGGGSYEQYF.

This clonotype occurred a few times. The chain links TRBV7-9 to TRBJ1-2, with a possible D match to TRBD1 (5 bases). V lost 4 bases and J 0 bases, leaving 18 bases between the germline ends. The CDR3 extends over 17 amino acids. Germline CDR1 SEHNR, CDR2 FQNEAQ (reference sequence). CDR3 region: CASSYQVWAGPNYGYTF. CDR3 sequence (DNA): TGTGCCAGCAGCTACCAAGTATGGGCAGGGCCTAACTATGGCTACACCTTC.

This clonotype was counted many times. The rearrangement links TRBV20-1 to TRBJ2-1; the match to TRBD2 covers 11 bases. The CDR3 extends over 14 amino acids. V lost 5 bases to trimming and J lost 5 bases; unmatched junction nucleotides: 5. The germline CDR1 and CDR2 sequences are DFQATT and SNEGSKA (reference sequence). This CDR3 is CSAVSGRAHNEQFF. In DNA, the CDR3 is TGCAGTGCTGTTAGCGGGAGGGCCCACAATGAGCAGTTCTTC.

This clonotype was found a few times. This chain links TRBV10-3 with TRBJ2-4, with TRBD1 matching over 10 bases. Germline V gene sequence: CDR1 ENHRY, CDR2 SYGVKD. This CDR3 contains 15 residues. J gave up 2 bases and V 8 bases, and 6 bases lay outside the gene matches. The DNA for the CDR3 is TGTGCCATCGGAGCGGGACAGGGGTCCAAAAACATTCAGTACTTC. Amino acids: CAIGAGQGSKNIQYF.

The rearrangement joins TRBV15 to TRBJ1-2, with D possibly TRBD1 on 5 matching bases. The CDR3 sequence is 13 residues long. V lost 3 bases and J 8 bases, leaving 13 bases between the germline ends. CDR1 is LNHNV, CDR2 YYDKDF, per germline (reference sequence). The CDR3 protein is CATSRTAKGGYTF. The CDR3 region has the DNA TGTGCCACCAGCAGGACAGCCAAGGGCGGCTACACCTTC.

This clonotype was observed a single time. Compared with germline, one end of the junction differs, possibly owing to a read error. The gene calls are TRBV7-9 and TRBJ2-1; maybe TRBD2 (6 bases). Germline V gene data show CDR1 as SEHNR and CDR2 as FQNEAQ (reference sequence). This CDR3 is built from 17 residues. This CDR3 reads CDSSPILAEFSYNEQFF. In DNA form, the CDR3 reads TGTGACAGCAGCCCTATATTAGCGGAGTTCTCCTACAATGAGCAGTTCTTC.

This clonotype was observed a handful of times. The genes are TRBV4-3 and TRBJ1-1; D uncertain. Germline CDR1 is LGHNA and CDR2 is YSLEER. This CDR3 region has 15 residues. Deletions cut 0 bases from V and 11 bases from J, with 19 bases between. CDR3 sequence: CASSQDFGRKMSAFF. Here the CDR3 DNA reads TGCGCCAGCAGCCAAGATTTCGGACGGAAAATGAGTGCTTTCTTT.

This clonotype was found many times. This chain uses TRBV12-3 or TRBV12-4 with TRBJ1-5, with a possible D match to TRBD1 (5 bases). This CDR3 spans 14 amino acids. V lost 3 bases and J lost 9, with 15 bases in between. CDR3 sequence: CASSFGGHPGPQHF. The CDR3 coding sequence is TGTGCCAGCAGTTTCGGAGGACACCCCGGGCCCCAGCATTTT.

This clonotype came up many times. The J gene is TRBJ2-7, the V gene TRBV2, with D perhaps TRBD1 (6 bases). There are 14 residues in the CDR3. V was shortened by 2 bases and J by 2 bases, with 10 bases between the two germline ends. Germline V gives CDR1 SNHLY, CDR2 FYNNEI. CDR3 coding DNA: TGTGCCAGCAGTGAATGGGCAGGGGCCTACGAGCAGTACTTC. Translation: CASSEWAGAYEQYF.

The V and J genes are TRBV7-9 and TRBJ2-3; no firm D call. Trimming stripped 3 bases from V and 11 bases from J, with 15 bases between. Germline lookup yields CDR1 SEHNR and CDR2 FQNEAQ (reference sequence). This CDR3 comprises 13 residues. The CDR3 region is CASSFTGQSEQYF. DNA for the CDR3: TGTGCCAGCAGCTTTACTGGGCAGAGTGAGCAGTATTTT.

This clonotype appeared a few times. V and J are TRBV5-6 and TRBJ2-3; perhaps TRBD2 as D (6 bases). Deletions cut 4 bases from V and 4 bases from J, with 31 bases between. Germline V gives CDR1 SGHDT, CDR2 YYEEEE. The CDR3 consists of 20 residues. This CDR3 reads CASSRTSPTKSGLGADTQYF. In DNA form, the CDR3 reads TGTGCCAGCAGCCGTACTAGCCCCACTAAAAGCGGGTTAGGGGCAGATACGCAGTATTTT.

The CDR3 sequence: CSAPRTRMAGEQFF. In DNA form, the CDR3 reads TGCAGTGCTCCGAGGACTAGAATGGCGGGTGAGCAGTTCTTC. The chain joins TRBV20-1 to TRBJ2-1; the match to TRBD2 covers 7 bases. V was clipped by 5 bases and J by 9 bases; unmatched bases: 13. Germline loops: CDR1 DFQATT, CDR2 SNEGSKA (reference sequence). This CDR3 contains 14 residues.

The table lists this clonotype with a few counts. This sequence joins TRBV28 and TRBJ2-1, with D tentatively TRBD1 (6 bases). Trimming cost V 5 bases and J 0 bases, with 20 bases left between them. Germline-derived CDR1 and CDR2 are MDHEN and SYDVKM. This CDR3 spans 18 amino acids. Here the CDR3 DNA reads TGTGCCAGCAGTCTCGTCTCATTACAGGGATCCTCCTACAATGAGCAGTTCTTC. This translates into CASSLVSLQGSSYNEQFF.

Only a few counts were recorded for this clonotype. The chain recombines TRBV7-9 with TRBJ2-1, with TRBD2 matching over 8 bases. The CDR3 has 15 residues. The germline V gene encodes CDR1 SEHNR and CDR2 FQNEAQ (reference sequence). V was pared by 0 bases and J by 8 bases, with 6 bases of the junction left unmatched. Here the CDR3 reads CASSLARGGLDEQFF. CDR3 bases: TGTGCCAGCAGCTTAGCACGGGGGGGGCTCGATGAGCAGTTCTTC.

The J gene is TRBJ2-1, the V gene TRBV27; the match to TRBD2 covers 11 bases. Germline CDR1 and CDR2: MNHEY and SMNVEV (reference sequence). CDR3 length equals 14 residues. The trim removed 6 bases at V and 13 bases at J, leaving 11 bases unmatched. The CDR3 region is CASSHGTSGPSQFF. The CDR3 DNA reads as TGTGCCAGCAGCCACGGGACTAGCGGACCCAGTCAGTTCTTC.

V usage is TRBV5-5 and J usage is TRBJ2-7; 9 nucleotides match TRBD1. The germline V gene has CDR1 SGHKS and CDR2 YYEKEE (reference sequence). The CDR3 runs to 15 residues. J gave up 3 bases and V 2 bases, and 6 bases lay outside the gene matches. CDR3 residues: CASSFPGTGIYEQYF. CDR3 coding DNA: TGTGCCAGCAGCTTCCCCGGGACAGGGATCTACGAGCAGTACTTC.

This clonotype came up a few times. DNA for the CDR3: TGCAGTGCTAGAGCGGTGACTAGCGGGAGGGCCAATATGAATGAGCAGTTCTTC. Its protein is CSARAVTSGRANMNEQFF. The chain is built from TRBV20-1 and TRBJ2-1; TRBD2 matches at 14 bases. V lost 1 base, J lost 7 bases, and 12 bases stayed unmatched. CDR1 and CDR2 (germline): DFQATT, SNEGSKA (reference sequence). This CDR3 is 18 amino acids long.

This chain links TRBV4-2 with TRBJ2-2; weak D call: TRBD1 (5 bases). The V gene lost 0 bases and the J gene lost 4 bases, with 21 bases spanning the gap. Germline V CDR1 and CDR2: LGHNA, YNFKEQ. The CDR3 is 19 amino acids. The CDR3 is CASSQDIGRAVFGTGELFF. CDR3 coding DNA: TGTGCCAGCAGCCAAGATATAGGCAGGGCGGTTTTTGGCACCGGGGAGCTGTTTTTT.

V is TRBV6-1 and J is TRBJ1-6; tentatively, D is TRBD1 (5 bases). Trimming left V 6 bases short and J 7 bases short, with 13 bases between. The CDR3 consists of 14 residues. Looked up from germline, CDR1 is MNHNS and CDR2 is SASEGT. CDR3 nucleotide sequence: TGTGCCAGCAGCCGACAGCTGTACAATTCACCCCTCCACTTT. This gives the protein CASSRQLYNSPLHF.

The DNA of the CDR3 is TGTGCCAGCAGTTACTCGAGTCGAAACAGGTATAGCAATCAGCCCCAGCATTTT. Protein product: CASSYSSRNRYSNQPQHF. The chain combines TRBV6-5 with TRBJ1-5, with a tentative D call TRBD1 (5 bases). The CDR3 contains 18 residues. The germline V gene has CDR1 MNHEY and CDR2 SVGAGI. The V end lost 0 bases, the J end lost 0 bases, and 15 bases lay between the germline ends.

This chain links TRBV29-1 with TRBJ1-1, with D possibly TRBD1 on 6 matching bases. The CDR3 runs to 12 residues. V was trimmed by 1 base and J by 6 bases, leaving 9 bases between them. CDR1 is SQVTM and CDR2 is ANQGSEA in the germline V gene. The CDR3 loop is CSVEGGGPEAFF. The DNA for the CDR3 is TGCAGCGTTGAAGGGGGGGGGCCTGAAGCTTTCTTT. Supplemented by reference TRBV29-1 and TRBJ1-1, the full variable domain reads SAVISQKPSRDICQRGTSLTIQCQVDSQVTMMFWYRQQPGQSLTLIATANQGSEATYESGFVIDKFPISRPNLTFSTLTVSNMSPEDSSIYLCSVEGGGPEAFFGQGTRLTVV.

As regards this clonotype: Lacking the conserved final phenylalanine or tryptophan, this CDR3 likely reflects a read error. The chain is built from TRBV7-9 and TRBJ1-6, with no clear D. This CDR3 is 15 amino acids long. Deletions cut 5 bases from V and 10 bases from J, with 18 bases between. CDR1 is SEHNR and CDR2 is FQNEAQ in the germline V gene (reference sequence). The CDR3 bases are TGTGCCAGCAGCCGGGTGGGCCGTCAGTCCTCACCCCTCCACGTT. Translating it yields CASSRVGRQSSPLHV.

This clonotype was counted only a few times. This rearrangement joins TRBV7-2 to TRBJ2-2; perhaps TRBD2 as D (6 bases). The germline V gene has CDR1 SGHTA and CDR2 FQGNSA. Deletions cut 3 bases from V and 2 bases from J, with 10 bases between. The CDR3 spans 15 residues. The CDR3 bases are TGTGCCAGCAGCTTTTCCGGGGGAAACACCGGGGAGCTGTTTTTT. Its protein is CASSFSGGNTGELFF.